Reported below is one TCR beta chain. The CDR3 runs 14 residues. Per germline, CDR1 LNHDA and CDR2 SQIVND (reference sequence). V lost 6 bases to trimming and J lost 3 bases, with 14 bases between them. The sample is drawn from a study of blood T cell repertoires in COVID-19. For the study at large: Both acute and convalescent COVID-19 samples were obtained from the United States, Italy and Spain. Sample material is recorded as cDNA or gDNA derived from T cells, B-cell-depleted T cells, or PBMCs.

Original processing notes: Amplifying reference gene primers gave estimates of nucleated cell counts. The method was immunoSEQ multiplex PCR; TCRdb's version includes in-frame clones alone and lacks a portion of them. The V and J calls and clone size are taken from that table; D and trimming were inferred from the DNA. The sample carries 130,000 or so clones, about 80% recorded once. This sequence originates from a human donor in a cohort sampled during active COVID-19. The chain employs TRBV19 and TRBJ1-2, with a tentative D call TRBD1 (6 bases). Input material: peripheral blood. The CDR3 DNA reads as TGTGCCAGTAGCCGCGGGGGGGGCTACTATGGCTACACCTTC. It yields the protein CASSRGGGYYGYTF.